These 22 T cell receptor beta chains came from one sample sequenced in a study of chronic HIV infection and antiretroviral therapy. TCRdb re-called the 5' RACE reads through MiXCR, storing one row per CDR3 protein. Of about 48,000 distinct CDR3 sequences listed, over 15% are singletons. Material: peripheral blood. These receptors were obtained from an adult who had HIV and had not received antiretroviral therapy, or was an uninfected healthy control (not recorded which).

The J gene is TRBJ2-3, the V gene TRBV5-1, with 10 nucleotides matching TRBD2. Germline CDR1 and CDR2: SGHRS and YFSETQ. J was trimmed by 0 bases and V by 4 bases; bases with no gene match: 2. The CDR3 extends over 15 amino acids. In DNA form, the CDR3 reads TGCGCCAGCAGCCGGACTAGCGGAAGCACAGATACGCAGTATTTT. It is translated as CASSRTSGSTDTQYF.

V gene TRBV28 combines with J gene TRBJ2-7; 10 positions agree with TRBD1. Germline V gives CDR1 MDHEN, CDR2 SYDVKM. Trimming removed 6 bases from V and 1 base from J; junction bases left unmatched: 3. The CDR3 runs 14 residues. This CDR3 reads CASRWDRGSYEQYF. The CDR3 DNA reads TGTGCCAGCAGATGGGACAGGGGTTCCTACGAGCAGTACTTC. The whole variable domain, remainder taken from reference TRBV28 and TRBJ2-7, is DVKVTQSSRYLVKRTGEKVFLECVQDMDHENMFWYRQDPGLGLRLIYFSYDVKMKEKGDIPEGYSVSREKKERFSLILESASTNQTSMYLCASRWDRGSYEQYFGPGTRLTVT.

This clonotype turned up a few times. The genes are TRBV11-1 and TRBJ2-2, with 14 bases lining up with TRBD2. The CDR3 totals 22 residues. Germline assignment: CDR1 SGHAT and CDR2 FQDESV (reference sequence). Germline trimming cut 1 base from V and 3 bases from J; bases unmatched to any gene: 16. The CDR3 loop reads CASSLGVWAGTSGREDTGELFF. The CDR3 nucleotides are TGTGCCAGCAGCTTAGGGGTCTGGGCCGGGACTAGCGGGAGAGAGGACACCGGGGAGCTGTTTTTT.

The chain couples TRBV14 to TRBJ1-6; D unclear. Looked up from germline, CDR1 is SGHDN and CDR2 is FVKESK. The CDR3 extends over 13 amino acids. With 5 bases removed from V and 6 bases from J, the gap between germline ends came to 8 bases. The CDR3 sequence is CASSDIPNSPLHF. DNA of the CDR3: TGTGCCAGCAGCGACATACCTAATTCACCCCTCCACTTT. The full variable domain, its missing parts supplied by reference TRBV14 and TRBJ1-6, is EAGVTQFPSHSVIEKGQTVTLRCDPISGHDNLYWYRRVMGKEIKFLLHFVKESKQDESGMPNNRFLAERTGGTYSTLKVQPAELEDSGVYFCASSDIPNSPLHFGNGTRLTVT.

This clonotype has just a few counts. This rearrangement joins TRBV28 to TRBJ2-1; D might be TRBD2 (5 bases). The CDR3 consists of 16 residues. With 6 bases removed from V and 10 bases from J, the gap between germline ends came to 25 bases. Germline CDR1 MDHEN, CDR2 SYDVKM. CDR3 region: CASSPDRAPLRREQFF. CDR3 sequence (DNA): TGTGCCAGCAGCCCAGACCGGGCCCCATTACGGAGGGAGCAGTTCTTC.

There are a few counts of this clonotype. The chain combines TRBV6-5 with TRBJ1-2; 10 bases are shared with TRBD1. This CDR3 is built from 14 residues. The trim removed 2 bases at V and 8 bases at J, leaving 5 bases unmatched. From germline, CDR1 is MNHEY and CDR2 SVGAGI. CDR3 coding DNA: TGTGCCAGCAGTTACGACAGGGGGCTTGTCGGCTACACCTTC. Translating gives CASSYDRGLVGYTF.

V and J are TRBV9 and TRBJ2-1, with 8 bases aligning to TRBD1. Germline assignment: CDR1 SGDLS and CDR2 YYNGEE. The junction had 8 bases not matched to a gene; V was cut back by 0 bases and J by 9 bases. CDR3 length: 15 amino acids. For the CDR3, the DNA is TGTGCCAGCAGCGTAGAAGGACAGGGTCGCGGTGAGCAGTTCTTC. Its translation: CASSVEGQGRGEQFF.

The rearrangement links TRBV5-1 to TRBJ2-1; 7 bases fit TRBD2. This CDR3 is 18 amino acids long. Germline lookup yields CDR1 SGHRS and CDR2 YFSETQ. J lost 0 bases, V lost 4 bases, and 13 bases had no gene match. The CDR3 sequence is CASSTAASGLSSYNEQFF. The CDR3 DNA reads TGCGCCAGCAGCACGGCGGCTAGCGGACTTAGCTCCTACAATGAGCAGTTCTTC. The complete variable domain, with remaining parts taken from reference TRBV5-1 and TRBJ2-1, reads KAGVTQTPRYLIKTRGQQVTLSCSPISGHRSVSWYQQTPGQGLQFLFEYFSETQRNKGNFPGRFSGRQFSNSRSEMNVSTLELGDSALYLCASSTAASGLSSYNEQFFGPGTRLTVL.

The table lists this clonotype with a few counts. The chain employs TRBV29-1 and TRBJ2-7; possibly TRBD1 for D (6 bases). The V gene lost 4 bases and the J gene lost 6 bases, with 19 bases spanning the gap. The CDR3 is made up of 14 amino acids. The germline gives CDR1 SQVTM, CDR2 ANQGSEA. The CDR3 protein is CSVAGDIGPGEQYF. DNA for the CDR3: TGCAGCGTTGCTGGGGACATAGGGCCGGGCGAGCAGTACTTC.

This chain uses TRBV27 with TRBJ1-6, with D tentatively TRBD1 (6 bases). This CDR3 has 15 amino acids. Germline V gene data show CDR1 as MNHEY and CDR2 as SMNVEV (reference sequence). Trimming took 4 bases from V and 3 from J, leaving 10 bases between them. The CDR3 reads CASSSRTDYNSPLHF. CDR3 nucleotides: TGTGCCAGCAGTTCGCGGACAGACTATAATTCACCCCTCCACTTT.

CDR3 region: CASSLPLTALHF. CDR3 coding DNA: TGTGCCAGCAGTCTTCCCCTTACGGCCCTCCACTTT. The rearrangement links TRBV28 to TRBJ1-6, with unresolved D. This CDR3 region has 12 residues. Germline CDR1 and CDR2: MDHEN and SYDVKM. V was trimmed by 5 bases and J by 14 bases, leaving 13 bases between them.

The chain has TRBV6-5 and TRBJ2-1; D is uncertain. CDR3 length: 16 amino acids. Germline lookup yields CDR1 MNHEY and CDR2 SVGAGI. The V gene lost 7 bases and the J gene lost 6 bases, with 22 bases spanning the gap. CDR3 sequence reads: CASNRASVRAPNEQFF. The CDR3 DNA follows: TGTGCCAGCAACCGAGCCTCAGTCCGAGCCCCCAATGAGCAGTTCTTC.

This sequence joins TRBV28 and TRBJ1-3; D perhaps matches TRBD1 (6 bases). Germline values: CDR1 MDHEN, CDR2 SYDVKM. Trimming removed 5 bases at V and 1 base at J, with 9 bases between. The CDR3 contains 14 residues. The CDR3, as DNA: TGTGCCAGCAGTCCGGGACAATCTGGAAACACCATATATTTT. It is translated as CASSPGQSGNTIYF.

This clonotype has only a few counts. The chain uses TRBV4-1 and TRBJ2-3; TRBD2 might be the D (5 bases). Per the germline V gene, CDR1 is MGHRA and CDR2 is YSYEKL. Trimming shortened V by 2 bases and J by 1 base, and 10 bases separated the two germline ends. This CDR3 region has 15 residues. The CDR3 protein is CASSQRGPGTDTQYF. The CDR3 DNA sequence: TGCGCCAGCAGCCAACGAGGGCCCGGCACAGATACGCAGTATTTT.

The CDR3 sequence: CASSLDMGGTRNQPQHF. The CDR3, as DNA: TGTGCCAGCAGTTTAGACATGGGAGGGACTCGGAACCAGCCCCAGCATTTT. This chain connects TRBV12-3 or TRBV12-4 to TRBJ1-5; a possible D gene is TRBD1 (5 bases). Trimming left V 1 base short and J 7 bases short, with 20 bases between. The CDR3 runs 17 residues.

The chain is built from TRBV20-1 and TRBJ2-3; the match to TRBD2 covers 9 bases. Trimming cost V 3 bases and J 4 bases; bases outside gene matches: 8. The length of the CDR3 is 15 residues. Germline V lookup: CDR1 DFQATT, CDR2 SNEGSKA (reference sequence). CDR3: CSARDSGRYADTQYF. The CDR3 region has the DNA TGCAGTGCTAGGGACAGCGGGAGGTATGCAGATACGCAGTATTTT.

This chain joins TRBV7-9 and TRBJ1-1; possible D gene TRBD1, 6 bases. Germline V gene data show CDR1 as SEHNR and CDR2 as FQNEAQ (reference sequence). The CDR3 totals 12 residues. V dropped 1 base and J dropped 6 bases, with 6 bases sitting between them. CDR3 residues: CASSLGTAEAFF. The CDR3, as DNA: TGTGCCAGCAGCTTAGGGACAGCTGAAGCTTTCTTT.

In its sample, this clonotype was seen a few times. V gene TRBV28 combines with J gene TRBJ2-5, with D tentatively TRBD2 (6 bases). This CDR3 has 16 residues. The ends were cut back, 6 bases at V and 0 bases at J, with 17 bases in the middle. Germline lookup yields CDR1 MDHEN and CDR2 SYDVKM. The CDR3 loop reads CASSEGLDSNQETQYF. The CDR3 coding sequence is TGTGCCAGCAGCGAGGGACTCGACTCAAACCAAGAGACCCAGTACTTC.

There are a few counts of this clonotype. The rearrangement uses TRBV28 and TRBJ2-1, with a weak D call TRBD1 (6 bases). CDR3 size: 14 residues. V was cut by 5 bases and J by 5 bases, with 13 bases left in between. Germline V gene data show CDR1 as MDHEN and CDR2 as SYDVKM. The CDR3 region is CASSPGTINNEQFF. CDR3 DNA sequence: TGTGCCAGCAGTCCCGGGACAATCAACAATGAGCAGTTCTTC.

The chain links TRBV6-2 or TRBV6-3 to TRBJ2-2; no definite D call. Trimming shortened V by 5 bases and J by 7 bases, and 5 bases separated the two germline ends. The CDR3 has 11 amino acids. The germline gives CDR1 MNHEY, CDR2 SVGEGT. In nucleotides, the CDR3 is TGTGCCAGCAGTGATAGCGGGGAGCTGTTTTTT. This sequence encodes CASSDSGELFF.

This clonotype turned up a few times. V and J are TRBV7-3 and TRBJ1-1; TRBD1 matches at 7 bases. The J segment lost 2 bases and the V segment lost 5 bases, leaving 2 bases of the junction unmatched. This CDR3 has 13 residues. The germline CDR1 and CDR2 sequences are SGHTA and FQGTGA. This CDR3 reads CASSDRANTEAFF. CDR3 nucleotides: TGTGCCAGCAGCGACAGGGCCAACACTGAAGCTTTCTTT.

The rearrangement uses TRBV7-9 and TRBJ1-4; TRBD1 might be the D (6 bases). Germline CDR1 reads SEHNR; CDR2 reads FQNEAQ (reference sequence). With 7 bases removed from V and 5 bases from J, the gap between germline ends came to 20 bases. This CDR3 contains 16 residues. CDR3 nucleotide sequence: TGTGCCAGCACCCTAGGGGGTCCCCCCATCAATGAAAAACTGTTTTTT. It encodes CASTLGGPPINEKLFF.